One sample yielded the 30 T cell receptor beta chains listed below, sequenced in a study of CD8+CD57+ T cells in acquired aplastic anemia. Whoever was chosen for sequencing had shown CD8+CD57+ cell expansion by flow cytometry. The template for TCR beta VDJ and CDR3 sequence profiling was genomic DNA. MiXCR, applied by TCRdb to the reads, yields one record per CDR3 protein. The sample lists some 170,000 distinct CDR3 sequences; 40% to 55% were seen once. Sequences were obtained from sorted CD4+, CD8+, or CD8+CD57+ T cells (not recorded which) from PBMCs. These receptor sequences come from a human donor with aplastic anemia.

V usage is TRBV7-8 and J usage is TRBJ2-5, with D hard to call. The germline CDR1 and CDR2 sequences are SGHVS and FQNEAQ. Trimming took 7 bases from V and 5 from J, leaving 8 bases between them. The CDR3 loop spans 11 amino acids. CDR3 amino acids: CASKIGETQYF. The CDR3, as DNA: TGTGCCAGCAAAATAGGGGAGACCCAGTACTTC.

This clonotype was found once. V usage is TRBV29-1 and J usage is TRBJ2-6; D uncertain. V was shortened by 4 bases and J by 13 bases, with 2 bases between the two germline ends. CDR3 length: 8 amino acids. From germline, CDR1 is SQVTM and CDR2 ANQGSEA. CDR3 DNA: TGCAGCGTTGTAGTCCTGACTTTC. As protein: CSVVVLTF. Together with reference TRBV29-1 and TRBJ2-6, the CDR3 gives the full variable domain: SAVISQKPSRDICQRGTSLTIQCQVDSQVTMMFWYRQQPGQSLTLIATANQGSEATYESGFVIDKFPISRPNLTFSTLTVSNMSPEDSSIYLCSVVVLTFGAGSRLTVL.

The chain carries TRBV15 and TRBJ2-3, with D possibly being TRBD1 or TRBD2 (6 bases each). V was clipped by 2 bases and J by 3 bases, with 18 bases between them. The CDR3 is 17 residues long. Germline V gene sequence: CDR1 LNHNV, CDR2 YYDKDF (reference sequence). CDR3 loop: CATSRNGVRGTTDTQYF. The CDR3 nucleotides are TGTGCCACCAGCAGAAATGGCGTTCGGGGGACAACAGATACGCAGTATTTT. Based on the CDR3 plus reference TRBV15 and TRBJ2-3, the full variable domain is DAMVIQNPRYQVTQFGKPVTLSCSQTLNHNVMYWYQQKSSQAPKLLFHYYDKDFNNEADTPDNFQSRRPNTSFCFLDIRSPGLGDTAMYLCATSRNGVRGTTDTQYFGPGTRLTVL.

This clonotype was counted between two and nine times. The chain joins TRBV5-5 to TRBJ2-7, with a tentative D call TRBD1 (6 bases). CDR1 and CDR2 (germline): SGHKS, YYEKEE (reference sequence). CDR3 length: 14 amino acids. Trimming stripped 7 bases from V and 2 bases from J, with 16 bases between. CDR3 in amino acids: CASRLQGRPYEQYF. The CDR3, as DNA: TGTGCCAGCCGGCTACAGGGACGCCCCTACGAGCAGTACTTC.

This clonotype was counted many times. The chain employs TRBV5-1 and TRBJ2-1; D is perhaps TRBD2 (7 bases). Deletions cut 3 bases from V and 5 bases from J, with 18 bases between. Per germline, CDR1 SGHRS and CDR2 YFSETQ. The CDR3 contains 16 residues. The CDR3 DNA reads TGCGCCAGCAGCTCCGGAGGGGGGGCCCGGCACAATGAGCAGTTCTTC. Translation: CASSSGGGARHNEQFF.

This clonotype was detected many times. J is TRBJ2-1 and V is TRBV10-3, with D hard to call. The germline V gene encodes CDR1 ENHRY and CDR2 SYGVKD. The CDR3 spans 11 residues. The ends were cut back, 2 bases at V and 8 bases at J, with 4 bases in the middle. CDR3 sequence (DNA): TGTGCCATCAGTGAGCAGGATGAGCAGTTCTTC. Protein product: CAISEQDEQFF.

Only a few counts were recorded for this clonotype. The CDR3 reads CAWSRLGQGYYEQYF. In DNA, the CDR3 is TGTGCCTGGAGTCGATTGGGACAGGGTTACTACGAGCAGTACTTC. The chain couples TRBV30 to TRBJ2-7; 9 nucleotides agree with TRBD1. Germline V gene sequence: CDR1 GTSNPN, CDR2 SVGIG (reference sequence). This CDR3 spans 15 amino acids. The V segment lost 2 bases and the J segment 3 bases; nucleotides outside the gene matches: 8. The full variable domain, completed using reference TRBV30 and TRBJ2-7, is SQTIHQWPATLVQPVGSPLSLECTVEGTSNPNLYWYRQAAGRGLQLLFYSVGIGQISSEVPQNLSASRPQDRQFILSSKKLLLSDSGFYLCAWSRLGQGYYEQYFGPGTRLTVT.

Ten or more counts support this clonotype. The rearrangement joins TRBV3-1 to TRBJ2-7; 8 bases line up with TRBD2. CDR1 is LGHDT, CDR2 YNNKEL, per germline (reference sequence). V shed 5 bases and J 2 bases; nucleotides not matched to a gene: 11. This CDR3 comprises 16 residues. The CDR3 reads CASSSARAGGAYEQYF. CDR3 nucleotides: TGTGCCAGCAGCTCCGCGAGGGCGGGGGGAGCCTACGAGCAGTACTTC.

This clonotype was seen a few times. The V and J genes are TRBV5-4 and TRBJ2-1; possible D gene TRBD2, 7 bases. The CDR3 length is 16 residues. Trimming removed 1 base at V and 2 bases at J, with 13 bases between. The germline gives CDR1 SGHNT, CDR2 YYREEE (reference sequence). CDR3 in DNA: TGTGCCAGCAGCTTGTTGGGGGGGGCAACCTACAATGAGCAGTTCTTC. This encodes CASSLLGGATYNEQFF.

This clonotype came up many times. V gene TRBV5-8 combines with J gene TRBJ2-7; TRBD1 might be the D (6 bases). CDR1 and CDR2 (germline): SGHTS, YDEGEE. The CDR3 sequence is 15 residues long. V lost 5 bases, J lost 6 bases, and 21 bases lay in between. The CDR3 loop reads CASSDKRTVDREQYF. The CDR3 DNA reads TGTGCCAGCAGTGACAAAAGGACAGTCGACCGCGAGCAGTACTTC.

This clonotype came up many times. The chain carries TRBV5-1 and TRBJ2-3, with D possibly TRBD2 on 5 matching bases. V was clipped by 3 bases and J by 2 bases, with 10 bases between them. Germline CDR1 and CDR2: SGHRS and YFSETQ. The CDR3 spans 14 residues. CDR3 bases: TGCGCCAGCAGCTCCGGACTTAACACAGATACGCAGTATTTT. It specifies CASSSGLNTDTQYF.

This clonotype was detected many times. The CDR3 region is CASSLGADRAYGYTF. For the CDR3, the DNA is TGCGCCAGCAGCTTGGGGGCGGACAGGGCCTATGGCTACACCTTC. The rearrangement links TRBV5-1 to TRBJ1-2; 8 bases are shared with TRBD1. Germline values: CDR1 SGHRS, CDR2 YFSETQ. The CDR3 is 15 residues long. V was pared by 0 bases and J by 4 bases, with 5 bases of the junction left unmatched.

CDR3 residues: CASSMSHGYTF. Written as DNA, the CDR3 is TGTGCCAGTAGTATGTCACATGGCTACACCTTC. The chain is built from TRBV19 and TRBJ1-2; D is ambiguous. Germline V gene sequence: CDR1 LNHDA, CDR2 SQIVND (reference sequence). CDR3 size: 11 residues. Between the trimmed V and J ends, which lost 3 bases and 6 bases, there was a span of 5 bases.

This clonotype occurred many times. J is TRBJ2-3 and V is TRBV6-2 or TRBV6-3, with 13 bases fitting TRBD2. Germline V gives CDR1 MNHEY, CDR2 SVGEGT. With 6 bases clipped from V and 4 bases from J, the junction kept 4 bases outside the gene matches. The CDR3 is 15 amino acids. The CDR3 DNA reads as TGTGCCAGCAGACTAGCGGGGGGGCCAGCAGATACGCAGTATTTT. Translated, it gives CASRLAGGPADTQYF.

The chain is built from TRBV10-2 and TRBJ1-5, with D uncertain. Germline CDR1 and CDR2: WSHSY and SAAADI. V lost 8 bases to trimming and J lost 6 bases, with 17 bases between them. The CDR3 sequence is 14 residues long. CDR3 loop: CASSAAGFIQPQHF. For the CDR3, the DNA is TGCGCCAGCTCAGCGGCGGGCTTTATTCAGCCCCAGCATTTT.

This chain links TRBV19 with TRBJ1-2, with TRBD1 as a possible D gene (5 bases). CDR1 and CDR2 from the germline V gene are LNHDA and SQIVND (reference sequence). V dropped 6 bases and J dropped 3 bases, with 11 bases sitting between them. This CDR3 is 13 amino acids long. The CDR3 region is CASSYRSDYGYTF. The CDR3 DNA follows: TGTGCCAGTAGCTACAGGTCTGACTATGGCTACACCTTC.

Remarks on this clonotype: The CDR3 does not close with the conserved phenylalanine or tryptophan, likely indicating a read error. This chain joins TRBV19 and TRBJ2-7; D gene unclear. Per germline, CDR1 LNHDA and CDR2 SQIVND (reference sequence). The CDR3 spans 14 residues. V lost 3 bases to trimming and J lost 0 bases, with 9 bases between them. CDR3 sequence (DNA): TGTGCCAGTAGTATCGGCCTTTACTCCTACGAGCAGTACCTC. This translates into CASSIGLYSYEQYL.

The sample holds a few counts of this clonotype. V is TRBV20-1 and J is TRBJ2-1, with D perhaps matching TRBD2 (6 bases). The CDR3 has 16 amino acids. V lost 5 bases to trimming and J lost 4 bases, with 21 bases between them. CDR1 and CDR2 from the germline V gene are DFQATT and SNEGSKA (reference sequence). CDR3 sequence (DNA): TGCAGTGCTTCGCACAGTCCCGGGACTTCATACAATGAGCAGTTCTTC. Protein sequence: CSASHSPGTSYNEQFF.

The genes are TRBV10-3 and TRBJ2-7; D is undetermined. The CDR3 runs 12 residues. Between the trimmed V and J ends, which lost 2 bases and 6 bases, there was a span of 8 bases. Germline CDR1 ENHRY, CDR2 SYGVKD. The CDR3 region is CAISETTSEQYF. Here the CDR3 DNA reads TGTGCCATCAGTGAGACAACTTCCGAGCAGTACTTC.

The chain is built from TRBV29-1 and TRBJ1-1, with 10 positions matching TRBD1. This CDR3 comprises 13 residues. The J segment lost 1 base and the V segment lost 5 bases, leaving 1 base of the junction unmatched. Germline V lookup: CDR1 SQVTM, CDR2 ANQGSEA. The CDR3 region is CSVRTGGNTEAFF. The CDR3 region has the DNA TGCAGCGTTCGGACAGGGGGGAACACTGAAGCTTTCTTT.

In its sample, this clonotype was seen many times. Lacking the conserved final phenylalanine or tryptophan, this CDR3 likely reflects a read error. It is unclear where the CDR3 begins or ends on the DNA, so no DNA is shown, and the CDR3 is as TCRdb lists it. The chain has TRBV2 and TRBJ2-3; the table assigns TRBD1, which was not confirmed against the DNA. The CDR3 adds up to 12 amino acids, both ends counted. From germline, CDR1 is SNHLY and CDR2 FYNNEI. The CDR3 is CASSEEGGTPTL.

This clonotype appeared many times. V usage is TRBV4-1 and J usage is TRBJ2-7, with TRBD2 as a possible D gene (6 bases). Between the trimmed V and J ends, which lost 2 bases and 0 bases, there was a span of 14 bases. This CDR3 contains 16 residues. Germline CDR1 reads MGHRA; CDR2 reads YSYEKL. In DNA form, the CDR3 reads TGCGCCAGCAGCCAACCATCTGGAGGGAACTCCTACGAGCAGTACTTC. Its protein is CASSQPSGGNSYEQYF.

The chain recombines TRBV12-3 or TRBV12-4 with TRBJ2-5, with D tentatively TRBD1 or TRBD2 (5 bases each). The CDR3 sequence is 13 residues long. Trimming cost V 4 bases and J 5 bases, with 11 bases left between them. Here the CDR3 reads CASSSGREETQYF. Here the CDR3 DNA reads TGTGCCAGCAGTTCTGGCAGGGAGGAGACCCAGTACTTC.

This clonotype was seen repeatedly, ten times or more. V usage is TRBV20-1 and J usage is TRBJ1-1; the match to TRBD1 covers 7 bases. The CDR3 extends over 13 amino acids. J lost 0 bases, V lost 7 bases, and 5 bases had no gene match. Germline CDR1 and CDR2: DFQATT and SNEGSKA (reference sequence). CDR3 amino acids: CSGPDRMNTEAFF. CDR3 sequence (DNA): TGCAGTGGACCGGACAGGATGAACACTGAAGCTTTCTTT.

This CDR3 reads CAWSVLFGNTIYF. CDR3 nucleotides: TGTGCCTGGAGTGTCCTATTCGGAAACACCATATATTTT. The genes are TRBV5-4 and TRBJ1-3; D remains ambiguous. The V and J ends lost 10 bases and 4 bases respectively, with 15 bases between them. Germline-derived CDR1 and CDR2 are SGHNT and YYREEE (reference sequence). CDR3 length: 13 residues.

This chain links TRBV6-1 with TRBJ2-7; a possible D gene is TRBD2 (5 bases). Trimming took off 3 bases at V and 1 base at J, with 13 bases between the two ends. The V gene's germline CDR1 is MNHNS and CDR2 SASEGT. The CDR3 sequence is 15 residues long. CDR3: CASSDPGFGSYEQYF. In DNA, the CDR3 is TGTGCCAGCAGTGACCCGGGGTTCGGATCCTACGAGCAGTACTTC.

This clonotype came up once. This chain uses TRBV7-3 with TRBJ1-1; unclear D gene. Germline V gives CDR1 SGHTA, CDR2 FQGTGA. The CDR3 has 12 amino acids. Trimming took 5 bases from V and 8 from J, leaving 12 bases between them. CDR3 DNA: TGTGCCAGCAGCCCCTTAGGAGAGGAAGCTTTCTTT. Translation gives CASSPLGEEAFF. The full variable domain, with the rest looked up from reference TRBV7-3 and TRBJ1-1, is GAGVSQTPSNKVTEKGKYVELRCDPISGHTALYWYRQSLGQGPEFLIYFQGTGAADDSGLPNDRFFAVRPEGSVSTLKIQRTERGDSAVYLCASSPLGEEAFFGQGTRLTVV.

In its sample, this clonotype was seen many times. The chain carries TRBV4-1 and TRBJ1-5; TRBD1 matches 9 bases. Looked up from germline, CDR1 is MGHRA and CDR2 is YSYEKL. J gave up 7 bases and V 0 bases, and 7 bases lay outside the gene matches. This CDR3 has 16 residues. The CDR3 DNA reads as TGCGCCAGCAGCCAAGATAGGACAGGGGTGGAGCAGCCCCAGCATTTT. This gives the protein CASSQDRTGVEQPQHF.

The V and J genes are TRBV19 and TRBJ1-1, with a possible D match to TRBD1 (5 bases). The CDR3 is made up of 18 amino acids. Trimming stripped 9 bases from V and 5 bases from J, with 31 bases between. CDR1 and CDR2 (germline): LNHDA, SQIVND (reference sequence). CDR3 residues: CASSFTHPHGGKGTEAFF. The CDR3 nucleotides are TGTGCCAGCAGTTTCACCCACCCACATGGGGGGAAAGGGACTGAAGCTTTCTTT. Based on the CDR3 plus reference TRBV19 and TRBJ1-1, the full variable domain is DGGITQSPKYLFRKEGQNVTLSCEQNLNHDAMYWYRQDPGQGLRLIYYSQIVNDFQKGDIAEGYSVSREKKESFPLTVTSAQKNPTAFYLCASSFTHPHGGKGTEAFFGQGTRLTVV.

The sample holds many counts of this clonotype. The chain recombines TRBV7-9 with TRBJ1-6; maybe TRBD1 (6 bases). Germline values: CDR1 SEHNR, CDR2 FQNEAQ (reference sequence). V dropped 0 bases and J dropped 11 bases, with 8 bases sitting between them. The CDR3 is made up of 13 amino acids. The CDR3 bases are TGTGCCAGCAGCTTAGCCGAGGGGGCACCCCTCCACTTT. Its translation is CASSLAEGAPLHF.